This record concerns one TCR beta chain sequence. Researchers used genomic DNA as the template to profile TCR beta VDJ and CDR3. TCRdb passed the reads through MiXCR, listing each CDR3 protein once. The data show about 420,000 distinct CDR3 sequences, roughly 64% seen once. The sample is drawn from a study of CD8+CD57+ T cells in acquired aplastic anemia. CDR3 length: 15 residues. V was clipped by 2 bases and J by 10 bases; unmatched bases: 6. Germline loops: CDR1 SGHRS, CDR2 YFSETQ. Sequencing used sorted CD4+, CD8+, or CD8+CD57+ T cells (not recorded which) from PBMCs. This chain connects TRBV5-1 to TRBJ1-6; TRBD1 matches 10 bases. The sequence was collected from a human donor in good health, serving as a control. Here the CDR3 DNA reads TGCGCCAGCAGCTTCCGGACAGGGGGAGGGTCACCCCTCCACTTT. Protein sequence: CASSFRTGGGSPLHF.